One sample yielded the 26 T cell receptor beta chains listed below, sequenced in a study of human CD4 T cells and Enterobacteriaceae. This table comes from immunoSEQ multiplex PCR, and its TCRdb copy is limited to in-frame clones, with some not included. This table holds tens of thousands of clones, almost 85% found once. All CD4+ cells other than CD45RA+CCR7+CD95- naive cells were sorted as memory, over 95% pure. The material sequenced was memory CD4+ T cells from blood. These receptors were taken from a human donor in good health.

As DNA, the CDR3 is TGTGCCATCACTCCCATGATAGCGGGAGGGCCCGGTGAGCAGTTCTTC. This sequence encodes CAITPMIAGGPGEQFF. This chain connects TRBV10-3 to TRBJ2-1, with 11 bases lining up with TRBD2. V shed 7 bases and J 9 bases; nucleotides not matched to a gene: 14. This CDR3 contains 16 residues. Germline-derived CDR1 and CDR2 are ENHRY and SYGVKD.

This sequence joins TRBV5-1 and TRBJ2-5; the D is unclear. V lost 0 bases, J lost 5 bases, and 5 bases lay in between. Germline assignment: CDR1 SGHRS and CDR2 YFSETQ. The CDR3 has 12 residues. This CDR3 reads CASSLGKETQYF. The CDR3 DNA follows: TGCGCCAGCAGCTTGGGGAAGGAGACCCAGTACTTC.

The V gene is TRBV2, the J gene TRBJ2-3, with 10 bases lining up with TRBD2. This CDR3 has 14 amino acids. Germline trimming cut 4 bases from V and 4 bases from J; bases unmatched to any gene: 2. Germline CDR1 reads SNHLY; CDR2 reads FYNNEI. The CDR3 is CASSGAGGADTQYF. The CDR3 DNA sequence: TGTGCCAGCAGTGGAGCGGGAGGGGCAGATACGCAGTATTTT.

This chain joins TRBV7-2 and TRBJ2-7; D is perhaps TRBD1 (6 bases). Germline-derived CDR1 and CDR2 are SGHTA and FQGNSA. CDR3 length: 14 residues. V was shortened by 4 bases and J by 6 bases, with 16 bases between the two germline ends. CDR3 amino acids: CASSSQGRVGEQYF. As DNA, the CDR3 is TGTGCCAGCAGCTCACAGGGACGGGTCGGCGAGCAGTACTTC.

This sequence joins TRBV9 and TRBJ1-1; D not resolved. The CDR3 has 15 amino acids. Per germline, CDR1 SGDLS and CDR2 YYNGEE. V was cut by 6 bases and J by 0 bases, with 15 bases left in between. CDR3 region: CASTQAAGMNTEAFF. Written as DNA, the CDR3 is TGTGCCAGCACGCAGGCGGCGGGCATGAACACTGAAGCTTTCTTT. The whole variable domain, filled in from reference TRBV9 and TRBJ1-1, reads DSGVTQTPKHLITATGQRVTLRCSPRSGDLSVYWYQQSLDQGLQFLIQYYNGEERAKGNILERFSAQQFPDLHSELNLSSLELGDSALYFCASTQAAGMNTEAFFGQGTRLTVV.

The CDR3, as DNA: TGTGCCAGTAGTCGGACGCGGGAGCCCAATCAGCCCCAGCATTTT. It is translated as CASSRTREPNQPQHF. J is TRBJ1-5 and V is TRBV19; D not resolved. Trimming cost V 5 bases and J 3 bases, with 14 bases left between them. The germline CDR1 and CDR2 sequences are LNHDA and SQIVND (reference sequence). This CDR3 spans 15 amino acids.

The chain's CDR3 is CASSRVDEKLFF. CDR3 DNA sequence: TGTGCCAGCAGCAGGGTGGATGAAAAACTGTTTTTT. The V call is TRBV6-1, the J call TRBJ1-4, with a possible D match to TRBD1 (5 bases). Germline CDR1 and CDR2: MNHNS and SASEGT. This CDR3 contains 12 residues. V was shortened by 6 bases and J by 6 bases, with 8 bases between the two germline ends.

This chain joins TRBV7-3 and TRBJ2-7; D tentatively reads TRBD1 or TRBD2 (7 bases each). Germline V gene sequence: CDR1 SGHTA, CDR2 FQGTGA. The CDR3 has 14 amino acids. With 5 bases removed from V and 9 bases from J, the gap between germline ends came to 20 bases. DNA of the CDR3: TGTGCCAGCAGCCCCGATGACAGGGAGGGCGGGCAGTACTTC. Amino acids: CASSPDDREGGQYF.

In this sample, this clone turned up a few times. This chain uses TRBV6-1 with TRBJ1-2; D perhaps matches TRBD1 (5 bases). The ends were cut back, 2 bases at V and 3 bases at J, with 10 bases in the middle. Germline loops: CDR1 MNHNS, CDR2 SASEGT. There are 14 residues in the CDR3. CDR3 residues: CASSETDSYYGYTF. The CDR3 DNA follows: TGTGCCAGCAGTGAAACTGACAGTTACTATGGCTACACCTTC.

A note on this clone: This sample also contains other DNA sequences that code for the same CDR3. The chain is built from TRBV5-4 and TRBJ1-5; D gene ambiguous. The ends were cut back, 0 bases at V and 7 bases at J, with 8 bases in the middle. This CDR3 contains 13 residues. CDR1 and CDR2 from the germline V gene are SGHNT and YYREEE (reference sequence). CDR3 sequence reads: CASSLGRGQPQHF. The CDR3 bases are TGTGCCAGCAGCTTGGGGCGAGGGCAGCCCCAGCATTTT.

The genes are TRBV28 and TRBJ2-5, with 8 bases matching TRBD1. Germline V lookup: CDR1 MDHEN, CDR2 SYDVKM. V was clipped by 4 bases and J by 4 bases; unmatched bases: 2. CDR3 length: 13 amino acids. The DNA of the CDR3 is TGTGCCAGCAGTTCCGGACAGGGAGAGACCCAGTACTTC. Translating it yields CASSSGQGETQYF.

J is TRBJ1-5 and V is TRBV19; TRBD1 matches 10 bases. After removal of 6 bases from V and 2 bases from J, the junction contained 7 bases not matched to a gene. Germline CDR1 reads LNHDA; CDR2 reads SQIVND (reference sequence). The CDR3 runs to 16 residues. The CDR3 DNA sequence: TGTGCCAGTAGGCCCGGAGGGACAGGGGGCAATCAGCCCCAGCATTTT. The encoded protein is CASRPGGTGGNQPQHF.

The chain is built from TRBV6-6 and TRBJ2-1; 9 bases map to TRBD2. CDR1 and CDR2 from the germline V gene are MNHNY and SVGAGI (reference sequence). The CDR3 loop spans 15 amino acids. V lost 5 bases, J lost 6 bases, and 8 bases stayed unmatched. The CDR3 reads CASSKGREGSNEQFF. In DNA, the CDR3 is TGTGCCAGCAGTAAAGGGCGGGAGGGCAGCAATGAGCAGTTCTTC.

Worth noting for this clone: One end of the junction fails to match germline, which may point to a read error. The V and J genes are TRBV28 and TRBJ1-5, with a possible D match to TRBD1 (6 bases). Germline V CDR1 and CDR2: MDHEN, SYDVKM. The CDR3 loop spans 16 amino acids. This CDR3 is CASTLWGGAGNQPQHF. Written as DNA, the CDR3 is TGTGCCAGCACTTTATGGGGGGGCGCGGGAAATCAGCCCCAGCATTTT.

This sequence joins TRBV29-1 and TRBJ1-2; no reliable D call. This CDR3 has 11 amino acids. Trimming left V 1 base short and J 4 bases short, with 4 bases between. Germline-derived CDR1 and CDR2 are SQVTM and ANQGSEA. The chain's CDR3 is CSVEGGYGYTF. The CDR3, as DNA: TGCAGCGTTGAAGGGGGCTATGGCTACACCTTC.

V is TRBV18 and J is TRBJ1-1, with 7 positions matching TRBD1. Germline CDR1 reads KGHSH; CDR2 reads LQKENI. The CDR3 loop spans 13 amino acids. J gave up 6 bases and V 1 base, and 2 bases lay outside the gene matches. As DNA, the CDR3 is TGTGCCAGCTCACCACAGGGGGCGGCTGAAGCTTTCTTT. Protein product: CASSPQGAAEAFF.

This chain connects TRBV19 to TRBJ1-2; 8 bases are a match to TRBD1. V was clipped by 2 bases and J by 1 base; unmatched bases: 3. The germline V gene encodes CDR1 LNHDA and CDR2 SQIVND (reference sequence). The CDR3 contains 15 residues. The CDR3 nucleotides read TGTGCCAGTAGTATAAAGACAGGGGATAACTATGGCTACACCTTC. It encodes CASSIKTGDNYGYTF.

This clone was observed once. The V gene is TRBV18, the J gene TRBJ2-5; D is ambiguous. There are 12 residues in the CDR3. Germline CDR1 and CDR2: KGHSH and LQKENI. V gave up 3 bases and J gave up 2 bases, with 4 bases separating them. CDR3 sequence reads: CASSPSQETQYF. Here the CDR3 DNA reads TGTGCCAGCTCACCGTCACAAGAGACCCAGTACTTC.

The rearrangement links TRBV11-2 to TRBJ2-7; 7 nucleotides align to TRBD1. V lost 8 bases to trimming and J lost 2 bases; unmatched junction nucleotides: 6. This CDR3 comprises 13 residues. Looked up from germline, CDR1 is SGHAT and CDR2 is FQNNGV. CDR3 coding DNA: TGTGCCAGCGGCCGGGACAGTCCCTACGAGCAGTACTTC. Protein product: CASGRDSPYEQYF.

This clone was detected only once. The chain joins TRBV5-1 to TRBJ2-7; TRBD1 matches 9 bases. Germline trimming cut 0 bases from V and 5 bases from J; bases unmatched to any gene: 6. CDR3 length: 15 residues. Germline V lookup: CDR1 SGHRS, CDR2 YFSETQ. The CDR3 DNA sequence: TGCGCCAGCAGCTTGGGGCAGGACAGGGGCGACGAGCAGTACTTC. It specifies CASSLGQDRGDEQYF.

The chain has TRBV6-5 and TRBJ1-1; maybe TRBD1 (5 bases). The CDR3 runs 11 residues. Trimming left V 3 bases short and J 11 bases short, with 10 bases between. CDR1 MNHEY and CDR2 SVGAGI come from the germline V gene. As DNA, the CDR3 is TGTGCCAGCAGTTATGGCAGGGATGCTTTCTTT. It specifies CASSYGRDAFF.

The rearrangement links TRBV10-3 to TRBJ2-2; TRBD1 matches at 8 bases. This CDR3 is built from 18 residues. The V gene end was trimmed by 11 bases and the J gene end by 2 bases; junction bases not matched to a gene: 19. CDR1 ENHRY and CDR2 SYGVKD come from the germline V gene. The CDR3 loop reads CASSRGGLGQANTGELFF. The CDR3 region has the DNA TGTGCCTCCTCCCGTGGGGGTCTGGGACAGGCCAACACCGGGGAGCTGTTTTTT.

This rearrangement joins TRBV5-4 to TRBJ2-1, with 9 bases fitting TRBD1. The CDR3 consists of 13 residues. V was clipped by 4 bases and J by 8 bases; unmatched bases: 4. The germline gives CDR1 SGHNT, CDR2 YYREEE (reference sequence). Written as DNA, the CDR3 is TGTGCCAGCAGCCTCTGGACAGGGGATGAGCAGTTCTTC. As protein: CASSLWTGDEQFF.

V usage is TRBV7-9 and J usage is TRBJ2-5; D gene ambiguous. The CDR3 contains 11 residues. V was shortened by 2 bases and J by 5 bases, with 3 bases between the two germline ends. The V gene's germline CDR1 is SEHNR and CDR2 FQNEAQ (reference sequence). The DNA of the CDR3 is TGTGCCAGCAGCTTAATGGAGACCCAGTACTTC. Translation: CASSLMETQYF.

This clone was observed once. The CDR3 loop reads CASSQGLSVDEQYF. The CDR3 region has the DNA TGCGCCAGCAGCCAGGGACTAAGTGTCGACGAGCAGTACTTC. The rearrangement links TRBV5-1 to TRBJ2-7; TRBD2 matches 7 bases. The germline V gene encodes CDR1 SGHRS and CDR2 YFSETQ. The ends lost 4 bases at V and 5 bases at J; junction bases unmatched: 9. The CDR3 runs to 14 residues.

V is TRBV7-9 and J is TRBJ2-1; 7 bases fit TRBD2. Trimming took 0 bases from V and 8 from J; bases not matched to a gene: 10. The CDR3 length is 16 residues. Germline CDR1 SEHNR, CDR2 FQNEAQ (reference sequence). The DNA for the CDR3 is TGTGCCAGCAGCTTAGCCGCGGCGGGAGTTATCGATGAGCAGTTCTTC. This codes for CASSLAAAGVIDEQFF.